The entry below describes one T cell receptor (beta chain). Its antigen remains unidentified. This CDR3 region has 13 residues. Germline CDR1 is SGHKS and CDR2 is YYEKEE (reference sequence). V was pared by 5 bases and J by 2 bases, with 10 bases between. Clones were sequenced by immunoSEQ multiplex PCR, and TCRdb holds only the in-frame ones, with some missing. The sample holds 55,000 to 85,000 clones, approximately 90% seen once. These data are taken from a study of OX40 agonist ivuxolimab in advanced cancers. Study-level information: The study reported partial responses in three patients: one hepatocellular carcinoma, two cutaneous melanoma. General study findings and limits: The specificity for antigen of the expanded peripheral T cells was not determined. The study observed clonal expansion of CD4+ and CD8+ blood T cells by week 6 at 0.1 to 3.0 mg/kg. Nonresponders included some who also had low normalized T-cell clonal expansion.

V usage is TRBV5-5 and J usage is TRBJ2-5; D perhaps matches TRBD2 (6 bases). Source: CD4+ or CD8+ T cells sorted from blood, taken in a trial of the OX40 agonist ivuxolimab. The origin of this receptor is an adult with an advanced solid tumor such as melanoma, head and neck, liver or kidney cancer. This CDR3 reads CASRSSGQETQYF. The CDR3 region has the DNA TGTGCCAGCAGGAGTAGCGGTCAAGAGACCCAGTACTTC.